The clone carrying this T cell receptor (beta chain) was recorded many times. Its antigen is still unknown. With duration under 3 months, ophthalmopathy was active: Clinical Activity Score at least 3, NOSPECS at least 4. Trimming removed 6 bases at V and 6 bases at J, with 15 bases between. Germline V gene data show CDR1 as MNHNS and CDR2 as SASEGT. The CDR3 has 13 amino acids. Researchers amplified the TCR beta CDR3 regions from RNA transcripts. The HTBI primer set was used in a first-round RT-PCR of the TCR CDR3. Each CDR3 protein gets one entry after TCRdb re-called the multiplex PCR reads with MiXCR. The data hold hundreds of thousands of distinct CDR3 sequences, with under 15% observed a single time. The data were taken from a study of T cells in Graves' hyperthyroidism and ophthalmopathy. Whole-study findings and limits: Ophthalmopathy was predicted by the model a median of approximately 6 months ahead of onset.

The material sequenced was blood. The source is a woman aged 40 to 49 with Graves' ophthalmopathy. This sequence joins TRBV6-1 and TRBJ2-7; D perhaps matches TRBD1 (7 bases). CDR3 in amino acids: CASSDPGGSEQYF. The CDR3 nucleotides read TGTGCCAGCAGCGACCCAGGGGGGAGCGAGCAGTACTTC.